A single sample is the source of the 5 T cell receptor beta chains below, sequenced in a study of T cell changes during pregnancy in multiple sclerosis. Produced via immunoSEQ multiplex PCR; TCRdb's table is partial and in-frame only. The sample carries 40,000 to 55,000 clones, nearly 95% recorded once. This specimen was CD4+ T cells from peripheral blood mononuclear cells, taken after pregnancy. All receptors derive from a female donor in good health, enrolled as a control in a pregnancy study.

This chain joins TRBV20-1 and TRBJ2-5; no reliable D call. The CDR3 extends over 11 amino acids. CDR1 is DFQATT, CDR2 SNEGSKA, per germline (reference sequence). V lost 5 bases and J 5 bases, leaving 9 bases between the germline ends. Written as DNA, the CDR3 is TGCAGTGCTCCACTGGGCGAGACCCAGTACTTC. Translated, it gives CSAPLGETQYF.

CDR3 residues: CASTGQLTEAFF. The CDR3 region has the DNA TGTGCCAGCACCGGACAGCTCACTGAAGCTTTCTTT. The chain joins TRBV2 to TRBJ1-1; possible D gene TRBD1, 6 bases. The V end lost 7 bases, the J end lost 4 bases, and 10 bases lay between the germline ends. This CDR3 contains 12 residues. CDR1 is SNHLY, CDR2 FYNNEI, per germline. Full variable domain (remainder filled in from reference TRBV2 and TRBJ1-1): EPEVTQTPSHQVTQMGQEVILRCVPISNHLYFYWYRQILGQKVEFLVSFYNNEISEKSEIFDDQFSVERPDGSNFTLKIRSTKLEDSAMYFCASTGQLTEAFFGQGTRLTVV.

This clone showed up just once. The chain links TRBV2 to TRBJ1-1, with D perhaps TRBD1 (5 bases). The CDR3 loop spans 12 amino acids. Trimming took 11 bases from V and 3 from J, leaving 13 bases between them. Germline CDR1 SNHLY, CDR2 FYNNEI. The CDR3 protein is CAAVVGDTEAFF. CDR3 DNA: TGTGCCGCCGTCGTAGGGGACACTGAAGCTTTCTTT. Full variable domain (missing parts from reference TRBV2 and TRBJ1-1): EPEVTQTPSHQVTQMGQEVILRCVPISNHLYFYWYRQILGQKVEFLVSFYNNEISEKSEIFDDQFSVERPDGSNFTLKIRSTKLEDSAMYFCAAVVGDTEAFFGQGTRLTVV.

J is TRBJ2-7 and V is TRBV6-5, with TRBD2 identical over 7 bases. V lost 0 bases and J lost 0; bases outside the gene matches: 2. This CDR3 has 15 amino acids. Germline values: CDR1 MNHEY, CDR2 SVGAGI. CDR3 DNA sequence: TGTGCCAGCAGTTACTCAGCGGGGTTCTCCTACGAGCAGTACTTC. It yields the protein CASSYSAGFSYEQYF.

The J gene is TRBJ2-5, the V gene TRBV28; a possible D gene is TRBD1 (5 bases). The J call is doubtful: the DNA matches TRBJ2-7 better. The CDR3 loop spans 16 amino acids. Germline V gene data show CDR1 as MDHEN and CDR2 as SYDVKM. In DNA form, the CDR3 reads TGTGCCAGCAGTCCCTTCGGTGGCAGGGAATCCTACGAGCAGTACTTC. Translating gives CASSPFGGRESYEQYF.